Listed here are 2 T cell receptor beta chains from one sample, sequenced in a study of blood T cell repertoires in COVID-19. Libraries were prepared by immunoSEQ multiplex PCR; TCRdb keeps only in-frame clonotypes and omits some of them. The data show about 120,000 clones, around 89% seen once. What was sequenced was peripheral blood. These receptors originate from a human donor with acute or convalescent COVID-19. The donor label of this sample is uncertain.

The CDR3 region is CASSLVTGVIRETQYF. Written as DNA, the CDR3 is TGCGCCAGCAGCTTGGTAACGGGGGTCATTAGGGAGACCCAGTACTTC. The chain links TRBV5-1 to TRBJ2-5; D may be TRBD2 (6 bases). Germline CDR1 and CDR2: SGHRS and YFSETQ. The CDR3 loop spans 16 amino acids. Trimming shortened V by 0 bases and J by 5 bases, and 17 bases separated the two germline ends. Looking up the rest from reference TRBV5-1 and TRBJ2-5 gives the full variable domain: KAGVTQTPRYLIKTRGQQVTLSCSPISGHRSVSWYQQTPGQGLQFLFEYFSETQRNKGNFPGRFSGRQFSNSRSEMNVSTLELGDSALYLCASSLVTGVIRETQYFGPGTRLLVL.

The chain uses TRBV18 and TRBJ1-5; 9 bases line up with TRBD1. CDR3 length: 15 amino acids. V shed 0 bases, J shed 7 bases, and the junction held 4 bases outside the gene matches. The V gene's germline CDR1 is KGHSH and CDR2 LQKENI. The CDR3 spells CASSPPGTGNQPQHF. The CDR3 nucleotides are TGTGCCAGCTCACCACCGGGGACAGGGAACCAGCCCCAGCATTTT. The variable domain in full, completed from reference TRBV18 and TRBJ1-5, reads NAGVMQNPRHLVRRRGQEARLRCSPMKGHSHVYWYRQLPEEGLKFMVYLQKENIIDESGMPKERFSAEFPKEGPSILRIQQVVRGDSAAYFCASSPPGTGNQPQHFGDGTRLSIL.